These 13 T cell receptor beta chains share one sample of origin, sequenced in a study of blood T cell repertoires in COVID-19. The table came from immunoSEQ multiplex PCR; TCRdb's copy has only in-frame clones and leaves some out. The sample holds tens of thousands of clones, 85% seen once. Sequenced sample: peripheral blood. These receptors came from a human donor in a cohort sampled during active COVID-19.

The V gene is TRBV6-1, the J gene TRBJ2-7, with D hard to call. Trimming left V 0 bases short and J 5 bases short, with 8 bases between. Germline V gene data show CDR1 as MNHNS and CDR2 as SASEGT. The CDR3 is 13 amino acids. The DNA of the CDR3 is TGTGCCAGCAGTGAAGCAGCCCCCGACGAGCAGTACTTC. It codes for CASSEAAPDEQYF.

The chain uses TRBV7-2 and TRBJ2-7; TRBD2 agrees at 8 bases. The junction had 15 bases not matched to a gene; V was cut back by 5 bases and J by 3 bases. The CDR3 is 17 residues long. Germline V lookup: CDR1 SGHTA, CDR2 FQGNSA. The CDR3 region has the DNA TGTGCCAGCAGCCCACCCGGCGGGAGGCTCCTGATCTACGAGCAGTACTTC. It translates to CASSPPGGRLLIYEQYF.

The CDR3 loop is CASRVTGGIGYTF. CDR3 sequence (DNA): TGTGCCAGCAGAGTTACAGGGGGTATAGGCTACACCTTC. The chain uses TRBV12-3 or TRBV12-4 and TRBJ1-2, with 8 bases matching TRBD1. The CDR3 totals 13 residues. After removal of 6 bases from V and 8 bases from J, the junction contained 8 bases not matched to a gene.

This chain links TRBV6-6 with TRBJ2-3; 11 bases agree with TRBD2. Germline V gene lookup returns CDR1 MNHNY and CDR2 SVGAGI (reference sequence). The CDR3 covers 14 residues. V lost 7 bases, J lost 5 bases, and 5 bases stayed unmatched. The CDR3 bases are TGTGCCAGCAAACTAGCGGGAGTTGGAGATACGCAGTATTTT. This encodes CASKLAGVGDTQYF.

The CDR3 spells CASSEARFREDGYTF. As DNA, the CDR3 is TGTGCCAGCAGTGAAGCGCGCTTCAGGGAAGACGGCTACACCTTC. This chain connects TRBV2 to TRBJ1-2, with D possibly matching TRBD1 (5 bases). The length of the CDR3 is 15 residues. In germline, CDR1 is SNHLY, CDR2 FYNNEI. The ends were cut back, 0 bases at V and 8 bases at J, with 16 bases in the middle.

Note on this clone: The sample has other DNA sequences that encode this CDR3 too. V gene TRBV5-1 combines with J gene TRBJ2-5, with a tentative D call TRBD1 (5 bases). This CDR3 region has 13 residues. Germline V CDR1 and CDR2: SGHRS, YFSETQ. Deletions cut 2 bases from V and 2 bases from J, with 7 bases between. The CDR3 protein is CASSLGVQETQYF. The CDR3 coding sequence is TGCGCCAGCAGCTTAGGGGTACAAGAGACCCAGTACTTC.

The rearrangement uses TRBV9 and TRBJ2-3; possible D gene TRBD2, 5 bases. The V end was cut by 5 bases, the J end by 3 bases, with 13 bases between. CDR3 length: 14 residues. The germline V gene encodes CDR1 SGDLS and CDR2 YYNGEE. The CDR3 reads CASRGVSVTDTQYF. In DNA, the CDR3 is TGTGCCAGCAGAGGAGTTAGCGTAACAGATACGCAGTATTTT.

J is TRBJ2-7 and V is TRBV28; a possible D gene is TRBD1 (5 bases). The CDR3 spans 14 residues. Trimming took off 5 bases at V and 6 bases at J, with 17 bases between the two ends. Germline CDR1 MDHEN, CDR2 SYDVKM. The CDR3 region has the DNA TGTGCCAGCAGTCCCCAGGCAGGGATGGTCGAGCAGTACTTC. Translated: CASSPQAGMVEQYF. The entire variable domain, with the rest obtained from reference TRBV28 and TRBJ2-7, is as follows: DVKVTQSSRYLVKRTGEKVFLECVQDMDHENMFWYRQDPGLGLRLIYFSYDVKMKEKGDIPEGYSVSREKKERFSLILESASTNQTSMYLCASSPQAGMVEQYFGPGTRLTVT.

V and J are TRBV29-1 and TRBJ2-1; 10 positions agree with TRBD2. The length of the CDR3 is 19 residues. The germline gives CDR1 SQVTM, CDR2 ANQGSEA. V was clipped by 1 base and J by 6 bases; unmatched bases: 18. The CDR3 nucleotides are TGCAGCGTTGAAGCTCCGGCTAGCGGGAGTCTTATGATGGGCAATGAGCAGTTCTTC. Translated, it gives CSVEAPASGSLMMGNEQFF.

The chain employs TRBV28 and TRBJ2-3, with 8 bases identical to TRBD1. Per the germline V gene, CDR1 is MDHEN and CDR2 is SYDVKM. V lost 8 bases to trimming and J lost 2 bases; unmatched junction nucleotides: 9. CDR3 length: 15 residues. DNA for the CDR3: TGTGCCAGCCGGGGCGCAGGGGGCGTCACAGATACGCAGTATTTT. Translation gives CASRGAGGVTDTQYF.

This chain links TRBV28 with TRBJ2-3; maybe TRBD2 (5 bases). V lost 6 bases to trimming and J lost 9 bases, with 16 bases between them. CDR3 size: 13 residues. Per the germline V gene, CDR1 is MDHEN and CDR2 is SYDVKM. As DNA, the CDR3 is TGTGCCAGCAGCGCTCCCCTCCCGGGGACGCAGTATTTT. Amino acids: CASSAPLPGTQYF.

The chain employs TRBV28 and TRBJ2-1, with D perhaps matching TRBD2 (6 bases). The V and J ends lost 5 bases and 0 bases respectively, with 8 bases between them. The CDR3 extends over 14 amino acids. Germline lookup yields CDR1 MDHEN and CDR2 SYDVKM. The CDR3 reads CASSLGSSYNEQFF. DNA of the CDR3: TGTGCCAGCAGTCTCGGGAGCTCCTACAATGAGCAGTTCTTC.

V is TRBV7-6 and J is TRBJ2-7, with 7 bases lining up with TRBD1. The CDR3 runs 15 residues. Trimming cost V 1 base and J 4 bases; bases outside gene matches: 7. Germline V CDR1 and CDR2: SGHVS, FNYEAQ. The CDR3 bases are TGTGCCAGCAGCTTAGTTACGGACAGGACGTACGAGCAGTACTTC. It translates to CASSLVTDRTYEQYF.